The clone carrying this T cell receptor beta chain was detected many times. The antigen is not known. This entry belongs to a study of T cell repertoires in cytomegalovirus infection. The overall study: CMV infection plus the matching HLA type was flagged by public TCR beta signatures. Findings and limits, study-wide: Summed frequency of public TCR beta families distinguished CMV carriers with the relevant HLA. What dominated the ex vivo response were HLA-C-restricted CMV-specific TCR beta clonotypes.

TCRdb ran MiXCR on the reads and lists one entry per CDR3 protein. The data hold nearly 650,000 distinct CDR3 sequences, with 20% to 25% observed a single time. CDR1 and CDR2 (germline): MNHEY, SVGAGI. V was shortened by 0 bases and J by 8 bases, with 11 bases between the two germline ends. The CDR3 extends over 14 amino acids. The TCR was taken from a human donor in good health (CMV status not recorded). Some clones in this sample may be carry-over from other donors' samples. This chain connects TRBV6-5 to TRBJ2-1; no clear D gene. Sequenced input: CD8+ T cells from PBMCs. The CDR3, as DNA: TGTGCCAGCAGTTACTCAGGTCGTTGGGATGAGCAGTTCTTC. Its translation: CASSYSGRWDEQFF.